The 12 T cell receptor beta chains in this list originate from one sample, sequenced in a study of blood T cells in healthy people across ages. The authors ran a second PCR of about 6 to 11 cycles using a sample-barcoded 5' primer and a J-beta primer mix. TCRdb reprocessed the 5' RACE reads with MiXCR, giving one entry per CDR3 protein. The table lists 600,000 to 800,000 distinct CDR3 sequences, roughly half of them singletons. Sequenced material: blood. These receptors all come from an elderly woman in good health.

This clonotype was detected ten times or more. V usage is TRBV5-5 and J usage is TRBJ2-7; 8 nucleotides match TRBD2. The CDR3 consists of 14 residues. Trimming cost V 7 bases and J 9 bases; bases outside gene matches: 15. Germline V gene sequence: CDR1 SGHKS, CDR2 YYEKEE (reference sequence). The CDR3 DNA follows: TGTGCCAGCGACTTTGGACTAGCAGGATTGGTGCAGTACTTC. Translation: CASDFGLAGLVQYF.

In its sample, this clonotype was seen a few times. The chain has TRBV28 and TRBJ2-1; D ambiguous. Trimming removed 6 bases at V and 4 bases at J, with 7 bases between. This CDR3 is built from 12 residues. Germline assignment: CDR1 MDHEN and CDR2 SYDVKM. The CDR3 protein is CASRSPYNEQFF. In DNA, the CDR3 is TGTGCCAGCAGATCCCCTTACAATGAGCAGTTCTTC.

As to this clonotype: Its ends do not fully match the called genes, so a read error is possible. J is TRBJ1-2 and V is TRBV12-3 or TRBV12-4; the D gene is possibly TRBD1 (6 bases). The CDR3 totals 13 residues. This CDR3 is CVSSAGQKYSYTF. CDR3 nucleotide sequence: TGTGTCAGCAGTGCCGGACAGAAGTACAGCTACACCTTC.

The V gene is TRBV20-1, the J gene TRBJ1-1; D unclear. The ends were cut back, 3 bases at V and 6 bases at J, with 11 bases in the middle. Germline-derived CDR1 and CDR2 are DFQATT and SNEGSKA (reference sequence). The CDR3 loop spans 12 amino acids. CDR3: CSARIRGAEAFF. CDR3 DNA sequence: TGCAGTGCTAGGATCAGAGGCGCTGAAGCTTTCTTT.

The sample holds a few counts of this clonotype. This sequence joins TRBV12-3 or TRBV12-4 and TRBJ2-1; the D gene is possibly TRBD1 (6 bases). The CDR3 covers 17 residues. The V gene lost 5 bases and the J gene lost 2 bases, with 19 bases spanning the gap. The CDR3 nucleotides read TGTGCCAGCAGTACCTATTTCACAGGGAACACCTACAATGAGCAGTTCTTC. This encodes CASSTYFTGNTYNEQFF.

With respect to this clonotype: A much larger clone is a single base away; this may be a read error. This chain links TRBV7-2 with TRBJ2-1; D not certain. Trimming stripped 5 bases from V and 10 bases from J, with 12 bases between. The CDR3 is made up of 12 amino acids. The germline V gene encodes CDR1 SGHTA and CDR2 FQGNSA. CDR3 in amino acids: CASSIPGKEQFF. CDR3 DNA: TGTGCCAGCAGCATCCCTGGGAAGGAGCAGTTCTTC.

V is TRBV25-1 and J is TRBJ1-5; 9 bases align to TRBD1. The CDR3 runs to 13 residues. Germline assignment: CDR1 MGHDK and CDR2 SYGVNS. Germline trimming cut 6 bases from V and 6 bases from J; bases unmatched to any gene: 3. The CDR3 DNA reads TGTGCCAGCAGGGGACAGGGTGTTCAGCCCCAGCATTTT. Its protein is CASRGQGVQPQHF.

This chain uses TRBV12-3 or TRBV12-4 with TRBJ2-1; TRBD1 might be the D (5 bases). V lost 8 bases, J lost 4 bases, and 21 bases lay in between. This CDR3 is built from 16 residues. The CDR3 DNA is TGTGCCAGCTGTCAGTGCGATCAGGGCCCATACAATGAGCAGTTCTTC. The encoded protein is CASCQCDQGPYNEQFF.

Note on this clonotype: A read error may be the cause here, since a much bigger clone is one base away. The V gene is TRBV27, the J gene TRBJ2-1; the D call may be TRBD1 or TRBD2 (5 bases each). The DNA end lines up better with TRBJ2-7; the J call may be wrong. The CDR3 loop spans 15 amino acids. Germline values: CDR1 MNHEY, CDR2 SMNVEV (reference sequence). The CDR3 is CASSSLGAGYNEQYF. In nucleotides, the CDR3 is TGTGCCAGCAGTTCTCTCGGGGCAGGCTACAATGAGCAGTACTTC.

The chain combines TRBV29-1 with TRBJ2-3; D is perhaps TRBD1 (5 bases). Germline CDR1 SQVTM, CDR2 ANQGSEA. Deletions cut 3 bases from V and 0 bases from J, with 7 bases between. The CDR3 runs to 13 residues. CDR3 nucleotide sequence: TGCAGCGTTGAGACAGTCAGCACAGATACGCAGTATTTT. Translation: CSVETVSTDTQYF.

The chain uses TRBV29-1 and TRBJ2-3, with a tentative D call TRBD2 (7 bases). The CDR3 contains 15 residues. Germline CDR1 reads SQVTM; CDR2 reads ANQGSEA. V was cut by 6 bases and J by 2 bases, with 18 bases left in between. Written as DNA, the CDR3 is TGCAGCGTCAAAGGAGGGGGGGGGGACACAGATACGCAGTATTTT. Translation gives CSVKGGGGDTDTQYF.

Comment on this clonotype: This may come from a read error, since a much larger clone is one base off. The chain combines TRBV20-1 with TRBJ2-1; 11 bases match TRBD2. This CDR3 spans 13 amino acids. Germline CDR1 is DFQATT and CDR2 is SNEGSKA (reference sequence). Germline trimming cut 4 bases from V and 10 bases from J; bases unmatched to any gene: 6. The chain's CDR3 is CSATGLAGDEQFF. The CDR3 DNA reads as TGCAGTGCTACTGGACTAGCGGGCGACGAGCAGTTCTTC.